The present T cell receptor (beta chain) was sequenced within a study of response to subunit inactivated influenza vaccine. Study-wide results and caveats: Each seasonal flu vaccination may recruit only limited new T cells, authors suggested.

This clonotype has just a few counts. What it binds is unknown. TCRdb recomputed calls from the RT-PCR reads with MiXCR, one row per CDR3 protein. In the table there are about 570,000 distinct CDR3 sequences, about 10% of which are singletons. The CDR3 runs 16 residues. J was trimmed by 5 bases and V by 4 bases; bases with no gene match: 10. The same sample was also studied in work on T cells expressing NK-cell markers. As reported in that work: UMIs were included in TCR beta cDNA generated by 5'RACE template switching. The TCR beta repertoires originated in sorted CD3+CD56+NKG2C+, CD3+CD56+NKG2C- and CD3+CD56-NKG2C+ T cells. One of eight sequenced donors was HCMV-seronegative; the other seven were seropositive. Four donors showed these clonotypes also leading the CD3+CD56-NKG2C+ fraction.

The chain couples TRBV12-3 or TRBV12-4 to TRBJ1-1; TRBD1 matches at 10 bases. The TCR sequence derives from a man in his fifties or sixties who received an inactivated influenza vaccine. The input for sequencing was PBMCs from blood, taken on the day of vaccination. The CDR3 is CASSSFLDRGLTEAFF. The CDR3 nucleotides are TGTGCCAGCAGTTCATTCTTAGACAGGGGGCTTACTGAAGCTTTCTTT.